The next 21 T cell receptor beta chains were all read from a single sample in a study of T-cell reconstitution after alpha-beta-depleted transplantation in children. Preparation of the TCRbeta library was carried out with unique molecular identifiers. Via MiXCR, TCRdb re-called the PCR reads, giving one row per CDR3 protein. The data contain 490,000 or so distinct CDR3 sequences, approximately 13% of them singletons. Sequences were derived from PBMCs from the stem cell graft donor, sampled from the stem cell graft. The receptors were gathered from a human donor who donated a stem cell graft to a child with combined immunodeficiency.

The J gene is TRBJ2-5, the V gene TRBV11-3; D is possibly TRBD1 or TRBD2 (5 bases each). The CDR3 contains 15 residues. Trimming removed 1 base at V and 4 bases at J, with 13 bases between. CDR1 is SGHNT and CDR2 is YENEEA in the germline V gene. This CDR3 reads CASSLGQGRGETQYF. CDR3 coding DNA: TGTGCCAGCAGCTTAGGGCAGGGCCGGGGAGAGACCCAGTACTTC. Full variable domain (missing parts from reference TRBV11-3 and TRBJ2-5): EAGVVQSPRYKIIEKKQPVAFWCNPISGHNTLYWYLQNLGQGPELLIRYENEEAVDDSQLPKDRFSAERLKGVDSTLKIQPAELGDSAVYLCASSLGQGRGETQYFGPGTRLLVL.

This clonotype was counted at least ten times. The chain uses TRBV4-3 and TRBJ1-5; a possible D gene is TRBD1 (5 bases). CDR3 length: 17 amino acids. The V gene's germline CDR1 is LGHNA and CDR2 YSLEER. V was cut by 0 bases and J by 3 bases, with 15 bases left in between. CDR3 in DNA: TGCGCCAGCAGCCAAGATGGGCTGGACACCATCAATCAGCCCCAGCATTTT. It specifies CASSQDGLDTINQPQHF.

The chain employs TRBV7-2 and TRBJ2-5; perhaps TRBD1 as D (5 bases). The CDR3 has 15 amino acids. Trimming stripped 4 bases from V and 1 base from J, with 13 bases between. Germline assignment: CDR1 SGHTA and CDR2 FQGNSA. The DNA for the CDR3 is TGTGCCAGCAGCTCTGAGGCGCAGGGCCAAGAGACCCAGTACTTC. Its protein product is CASSSEAQGQETQYF.

The genes are TRBV5-5 and TRBJ2-5; D assignment may be TRBD1 or TRBD2 (5 bases each). The germline gives CDR1 SGHKS, CDR2 YYEKEE (reference sequence). Trimming left V 2 bases short and J 4 bases short, with 15 bases between. The CDR3 runs to 15 residues. The CDR3 protein is CASSFLGSGRETQYF. The CDR3, as DNA: TGTGCCAGCAGCTTCCTCGGGTCAGGGAGAGAGACCCAGTACTTC.

This clonotype came up once. The chain has TRBV29-1 and TRBJ2-1; D perhaps matches TRBD2 (5 bases). The CDR3 sequence is 12 residues long. The germline CDR1 and CDR2 sequences are SQVTM and ANQGSEA. V dropped 7 bases and J dropped 6 bases, with 13 bases sitting between them. CDR3 coding DNA: TGCAGCGCCCGGGGTGGTCTCAATGAGCAGTTCTTC. Translated, it gives CSARGGLNEQFF.

This chain links TRBV30 with TRBJ2-1, with a weak D call TRBD1 (6 bases). The CDR3 has 14 amino acids. CDR1 and CDR2 (germline): GTSNPN, SVGIG (reference sequence). V dropped 0 bases and J dropped 2 bases, with 8 bases sitting between them. The CDR3 sequence: CAWSVRTAYNEQFF. The CDR3 DNA follows: TGTGCCTGGAGTGTAAGGACAGCCTACAATGAGCAGTTCTTC.

This clonotype was detected a few times. Here the CDR3 reads CAWFLSATGELFF. The DNA of the CDR3 is TGTGCCTGGTTCCTTAGTGCCACCGGGGAGCTGTTTTTT. The V call is TRBV30, the J call TRBJ2-2; unclear D gene. This CDR3 spans 13 amino acids. Trimming shortened V by 5 bases and J by 4 bases, and 11 bases separated the two germline ends. Germline V CDR1 and CDR2: GTSNPN, SVGIG (reference sequence). Full variable domain (outside the CDR3, taken from reference TRBV30 and TRBJ2-2): SQTIHQWPATLVQPVGSPLSLECTVEGTSNPNLYWYRQAAGRGLQLLFYSVGIGQISSEVPQNLSASRPQDRQFILSSKKLLLSDSGFYLCAWFLSATGELFFGEGSRLTVL.

V gene TRBV12-3 or TRBV12-4 combines with J gene TRBJ1-1; the D gene is possibly TRBD1 (5 bases). This CDR3 is built from 13 residues. The V and J ends lost 6 bases and 4 bases respectively, with 12 bases between them. DNA for the CDR3: TGTGCCAGCAGGGGGACGTTAGGCACTGAAGCTTTCTTT. This gives the protein CASRGTLGTEAFF.

The CDR3 sequence is CASTSIRTGNNEQFF. The DNA for the CDR3 is TGTGCCAGCACCTCAATACGGACAGGCAACAATGAGCAGTTCTTC. The chain carries TRBV7-2 and TRBJ2-1; 7 bases fit TRBD1. Germline trimming cut 7 bases from V and 5 bases from J; bases unmatched to any gene: 11. Germline values: CDR1 SGHTA, CDR2 FQGNSA. The CDR3 totals 15 residues.

This clonotype came up a few times. The chain joins TRBV27 to TRBJ2-1; unclear D gene. Germline CDR1 reads MNHEY; CDR2 reads SMNVEV (reference sequence). The CDR3 has 14 residues. Deletions cut 6 bases from V and 3 bases from J, with 12 bases between. The CDR3 reads CASSSFSVYNEQFF. The DNA of the CDR3 is TGTGCCAGCAGCTCCTTCAGCGTCTACAATGAGCAGTTCTTC.

This clonotype occurred a few times. This chain connects TRBV5-1 to TRBJ2-7; D gene uncertain. Between the trimmed V and J ends, which lost 0 bases and 4 bases, there was a span of 14 bases. Per germline, CDR1 SGHRS and CDR2 YFSETQ. There are 15 residues in the CDR3. CDR3 sequence reads: CASSLDAGLNYEQYF. CDR3 bases: TGCGCCAGCAGCTTGGACGCCGGTTTGAATTACGAGCAGTACTTC.

This clonotype has only a few counts. CDR3 in DNA: TGCAGTGCTAGTATGCTGAACACCGGGGAGCTGTTTTTT. As protein: CSASMLNTGELFF. The chain carries TRBV20-1 and TRBJ2-2, with no clear D. The germline V gene encodes CDR1 DFQATT and CDR2 SNEGSKA (reference sequence). V was shortened by 3 bases and J by 1 base, with 6 bases between the two germline ends. The CDR3 sequence is 13 residues long.

The J gene is TRBJ1-5, the V gene TRBV12-3 or TRBV12-4; no clear D gene. This CDR3 comprises 15 residues. Trimming left V 1 base short and J 0 bases short, with 7 bases between. Here the CDR3 reads CASSLEGFSNQPQHF. The CDR3 DNA sequence: TGTGCCAGCAGTTTAGAAGGGTTTAGCAATCAGCCCCAGCATTTT.

A few counts support this clonotype. Germline and junction disagree at one end, which may indicate a read error. The rearrangement links TRBV7-7 to TRBJ2-5; D perhaps matches TRBD1 (6 bases). The CDR3 runs to 14 residues. Germline CDR1 reads SSHAT; CDR2 reads FNYEAQ (reference sequence). CDR3 sequence reads: CASSPTGPKGGQYF. The CDR3 bases are TGTGCTAGCAGCCCGACAGGCCCCAAAGGTGGCCAGTACTTC.

This clonotype was recorded at least ten times. This chain uses TRBV20-1 with TRBJ1-1; D is uncertain. CDR3 length: 12 amino acids. The germline V gene has CDR1 DFQATT and CDR2 SNEGSKA (reference sequence). Trimming took 3 bases from V and 3 from J, leaving 8 bases between them. In DNA, the CDR3 is TGCAGTGCTAGGTTCCGACACACTGAAGCTTTCTTT. Its protein product is CSARFRHTEAFF.

This clonotype was seen only a few times. The V gene is TRBV10-3, the J gene TRBJ1-1; D is unresolved. There are 17 residues in the CDR3. The V end was cut by 0 bases, the J end by 6 bases, with 20 bases between. The germline CDR1 and CDR2 sequences are ENHRY and SYGVKD. CDR3: CAISESIVGGRSAEAFF. CDR3 DNA sequence: TGTGCCATCAGTGAGTCGATAGTTGGTGGGAGAAGCGCTGAAGCTTTCTTT.

Many counts were recorded for this clonotype. This CDR3 reads CASSSAGGWDQKLFF. CDR3 DNA sequence: TGTGCCAGCAGCTCGGCGGGGGGTTGGGATCAAAAACTGTTTTTT. The rearrangement links TRBV5-5 to TRBJ1-4; a possible D gene is TRBD1 (5 bases). The CDR3 is 15 amino acids. From germline, CDR1 is SGHKS and CDR2 YYEKEE (reference sequence). Trimming stripped 3 bases from V and 9 bases from J, with 18 bases between.

The CDR3: CASSTGTRSGANVLTF. CDR3 coding DNA: TGTGCCAGCAGTACCGGCACCCGCTCTGGGGCCAACGTCCTGACTTTC. This sequence joins TRBV12-3 or TRBV12-4 and TRBJ2-6; D remains unclear. The CDR3 totals 16 residues. V gave up 5 bases and J gave up 0 bases, with 11 bases separating them.

This clonotype was seen repeatedly, ten times or more. The gene calls are TRBV13 and TRBJ1-1, with D unclear. CDR1 is PRHDT, CDR2 FYEKMQ, per germline (reference sequence). Trimming removed 2 bases at V and 1 base at J, with 5 bases between. The CDR3 sequence is 13 residues long. The CDR3 spells CASSLRPNTEAFF. The CDR3 DNA reads as TGTGCCAGCAGCTTACGGCCGAACACTGAAGCTTTCTTT.

This chain uses TRBV12-5 with TRBJ2-1; no clear D gene. Between the trimmed V and J ends, which lost 6 bases and 8 bases, there was a span of 11 bases. This CDR3 has 12 amino acids. Per the germline V gene, CDR1 is LGHNT and CDR2 is FRNRAP. The CDR3 is CASGKQPDEQFF. CDR3 nucleotides: TGTGCTAGTGGGAAACAGCCGGATGAGCAGTTCTTC. The whole variable domain, filled in from reference TRBV12-5 and TRBJ2-1, reads DARVTQTPRHKVTEMGQEVTMRCQPILGHNTVFWYRQTMMQGLELLAYFRNRAPLDDSGMPKDRFSAEMPDATLATLKIQPSEPRDSAVYFCASGKQPDEQFFGPGTRLTVL.

This clonotype was detected ten times or more. The chain joins TRBV12-3 or TRBV12-4 to TRBJ1-4, with TRBD1 as a possible D gene (5 bases). V was shortened by 3 bases and J by 14 bases, with 10 bases between the two germline ends. There are 11 residues in the CDR3. The CDR3 bases are TGTGCCAGCAGTTTTTCGGGGGATCTGTTTTTT. Translating it yields CASSFSGDLFF.